The 7 T cell receptor beta chains listed next were all sequenced from one sample in a study of shared clonotypes between healthy human individuals (dated by TCRdb to the early 2020s). Library generation was performed with the immunoSEQ multiplex PCR assay. TCRdb provides this immuneACCESS table in a form limited to in-frame rearrangements. Some clones are lacking; in checked studies, under half of them reflect an unresolved V gene, and why the rest are absent is not known. The sample includes 500,000 to 550,000 clones, with 90% to 97% observed a single time. Clones ranked in the top ten supply about 0.068% of the sample. Source material: naive CD4+ T cells sorted from blood. In light of the paper, this sample's cell subset or site label describes: CD45RA+ positively selected. These TCRs come from a woman aged 30 to 39 in good health.

CDR3 sequence: CASSPGTLRRTGELFF. Here the CDR3 DNA reads TGTGCCAGCAGCCCCGGGACTCTACGACGCACCGGGGAGCTGTTTTTT. The chain has TRBV11-2 and TRBJ2-2; possibly TRBD2 for D (6 bases). CDR3 length equals 16 residues. From germline, CDR1 is SGHAT and CDR2 FQNNGV. The ends were cut back, 5 bases at V and 4 bases at J, with 17 bases in the middle.

The chain is built from TRBV6-5 and TRBJ1-3; D ambiguous. The CDR3 totals 16 residues. Trimming left V 0 bases short and J 4 bases short, with 13 bases between. CDR1 is MNHEY, CDR2 SVGAGI, per germline. CDR3 in amino acids: CASSYSTPRFGNTIYF. CDR3 DNA sequence: TGTGCCAGCAGTTACTCGACGCCCAGGTTCGGAAACACCATATATTTT.

J is TRBJ1-1 and V is TRBV19, with 10 bases aligning to TRBD1. V was clipped by 8 bases and J by 3 bases; unmatched bases: 18. The CDR3 extends over 18 amino acids. Germline assignment: CDR1 LNHDA and CDR2 SQIVND (reference sequence). This chain's CDR3 is CASRGLPGQGISHTEAFF. The CDR3 bases are TGTGCCAGTCGAGGTTTACCGGGACAGGGGATCTCGCACACTGAAGCTTTCTTT.

The V gene is TRBV28, the J gene TRBJ2-3; D possibly matches TRBD1 or TRBD2 (5 bases each). CDR3 length: 18 amino acids. The germline V and J ends were trimmed by 9 bases and 0 bases, with 25 bases remaining between them. Germline V gives CDR1 MDHEN, CDR2 SYDVKM. The CDR3 DNA reads as TGTGCCAGTACCGGGACCCCGACCCCACGTGCTAGCACAGATACGCAGTATTTT. It codes for CASTGTPTPRASTDTQYF.

This chain uses TRBV29-1 with TRBJ2-3, with D perhaps TRBD1 (6 bases). The CDR3 has 16 amino acids. The germline CDR1 and CDR2 sequences are SQVTM and ANQGSEA. V shed 7 bases and J shed 0 bases, with 20 bases lying between them. CDR3 residues: CSAHDTGTTSTDTQYF. Here the CDR3 DNA reads TGCAGCGCCCACGACACCGGGACAACTAGCACAGATACGCAGTATTTT.

V and J are TRBV19 and TRBJ1-1; no reliable D call. The CDR3 runs to 17 residues. Trimming shortened V by 7 bases and J by 4 bases, and 25 bases separated the two germline ends. CDR1 LNHDA and CDR2 SQIVND come from the germline V gene (reference sequence). CDR3 in DNA: TGTGCCAGTATTAAGGACGGACGGTACTCAGAGTTCACTGAAGCTTTCTTT. Translating gives CASIKDGRYSEFTEAFF. Filled out from reference TRBV19 and TRBJ1-1, the complete variable domain reads DGGITQSPKYLFRKEGQNVTLSCEQNLNHDAMYWYRQDPGQGLRLIYYSQIVNDFQKGDIAEGYSVSREKKESFPLTVTSAQKNPTAFYLCASIKDGRYSEFTEAFFGQGTRLTVV.

The chain couples TRBV5-1 to TRBJ2-5, with 9 bases matching TRBD2. This CDR3 has 14 residues. Trimming cost V 0 bases and J 6 bases; bases outside gene matches: 3. Germline V CDR1 and CDR2: SGHRS, YFSETQ. In DNA, the CDR3 is TGCGCCAGCAGCTTGGGTAGCGGGAGTAAGACCCAGTACTTC. This codes for CASSLGSGSKTQYF.